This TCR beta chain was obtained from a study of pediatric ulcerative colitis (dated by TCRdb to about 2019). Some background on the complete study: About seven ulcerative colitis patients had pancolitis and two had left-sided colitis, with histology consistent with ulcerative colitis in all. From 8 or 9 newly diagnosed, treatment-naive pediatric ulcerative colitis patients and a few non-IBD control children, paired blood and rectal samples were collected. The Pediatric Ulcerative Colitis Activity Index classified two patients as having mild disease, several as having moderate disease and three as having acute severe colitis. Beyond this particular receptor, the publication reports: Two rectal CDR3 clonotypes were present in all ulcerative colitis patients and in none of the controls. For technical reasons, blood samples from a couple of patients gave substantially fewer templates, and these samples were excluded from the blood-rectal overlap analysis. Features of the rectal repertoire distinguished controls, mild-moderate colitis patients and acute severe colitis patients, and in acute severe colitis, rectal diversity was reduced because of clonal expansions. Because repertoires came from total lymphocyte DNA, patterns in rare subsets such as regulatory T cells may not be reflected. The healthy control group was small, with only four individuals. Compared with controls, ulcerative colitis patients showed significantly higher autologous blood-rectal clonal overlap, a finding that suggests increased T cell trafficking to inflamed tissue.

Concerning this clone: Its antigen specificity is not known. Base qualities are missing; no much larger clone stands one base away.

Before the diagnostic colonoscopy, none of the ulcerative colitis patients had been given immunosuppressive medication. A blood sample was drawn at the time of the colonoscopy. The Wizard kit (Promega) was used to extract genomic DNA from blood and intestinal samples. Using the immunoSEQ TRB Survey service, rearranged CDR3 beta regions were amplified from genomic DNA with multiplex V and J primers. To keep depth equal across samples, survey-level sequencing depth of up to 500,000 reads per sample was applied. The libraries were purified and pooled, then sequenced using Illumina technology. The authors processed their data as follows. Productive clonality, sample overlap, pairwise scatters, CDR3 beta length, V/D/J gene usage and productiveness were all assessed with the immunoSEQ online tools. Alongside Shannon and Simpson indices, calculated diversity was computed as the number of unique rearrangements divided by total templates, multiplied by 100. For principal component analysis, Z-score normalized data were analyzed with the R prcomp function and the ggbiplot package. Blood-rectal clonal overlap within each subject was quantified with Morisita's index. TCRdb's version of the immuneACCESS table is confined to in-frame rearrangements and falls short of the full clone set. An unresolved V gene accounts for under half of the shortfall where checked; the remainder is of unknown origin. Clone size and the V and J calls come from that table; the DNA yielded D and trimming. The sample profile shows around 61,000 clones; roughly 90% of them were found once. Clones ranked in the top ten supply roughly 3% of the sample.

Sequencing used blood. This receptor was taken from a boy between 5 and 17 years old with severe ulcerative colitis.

The CDR3 is CAIPVGQDPNTEAFF. The nucleotides are TGTGCCATCCCGGTCGGACAGGACCCGAACACTGAAGCTTTCTTT. The chain was built from TRBV10-3 and TRBJ1-1; a stretch of 7 junction bases matches TRBD1. The CDR3 spans 15 residues, from the cysteine through the phenylalanine. The read is trimmed to its CDR3 DNA, 45 bases read in frame from base 1. According to the germline V gene, CDR1 reads ENHRY and CDR2 reads SYGVKD. Compared with germline, V lacks 8 bases and J lacks 1 base; bases without a gene match: 10.